Included here is one TCR beta chain sequence, with context. This sample stems from a study of blood T cell repertoires in COVID-19. As for the study in general: Italy, Spain and the United States were the sources of the convalescent and acute COVID-19 samples. PBMCs, B-cell-depleted T cells, or T cells were the source of the cDNA or gDNA that made up the material.

Per the study methods: Estimated nucleated cell counts came from reference gene primer amplification. Clones were read by immunoSEQ multiplex PCR, and TCRdb kept only the in-frame ones, dropping some. D and trimming were read from the DNA, whereas the V and J calls and clone size are those reported in that table. Found here are about 670,000 clones, 85% to 90% of them singletons; the top ten hold 0.2% to 0.3%. With V trimmed by 3 bases and J by 5 bases, 4 bases remained unmatched. Germline CDR1 is SGHDN and CDR2 is FVKESK. The CDR3 loop spans 14 amino acids. The sequence was collected from a woman aged 18-35 years with acute or convalescent COVID-19. The rearrangement links TRBV14 to TRBJ1-2, with 9 positions matching TRBD1. Sequenced sample: peripheral blood. The CDR3 loop is CASSQAGQGYGYTF. Written as DNA, the CDR3 is TGTGCCAGCAGCCAGGCGGGACAGGGATATGGCTACACCTTC.